This TCR beta chain was captured in a study of graft-versus-host responses after intestinal transplantation. Whole-study context: Uniformly, recipients were administered anti-thymocyte globulin induction with subsequent tacrolimus and steroids for three to four years.

Study-level results: Recipient marrow showed GvH clones, some seen first in ileum or blood.

Notes on this clone: Antigen: not known. The germline gene is not matched at one end of the junction; a read error may be the cause.

Profiled with immunoSEQ multiplex PCR; TCRdb holds only in-frame clones, not every one. The table lists some 130,000 clones, around 95% of them singletons, with over 2.5% in the top ten. The CDR3 is 15 amino acids. Germline loops: CDR1 SEHNR, CDR2 FQNEAQ (reference sequence). This receptor was taken from a human donor who received an intestinal transplant. Sequences were derived from unstimulated CD8+ T cells sorted from spleen or lymph node cells, sampled before intestinal transplant. The chain uses TRBV7-9 and TRBJ1-4, with a weak D call TRBD1 (5 bases). CDR3 sequence (DNA): TGTGTCAGCAGCTTAAGGCCTGACAGTAATGAAAAACTGTTTTTT. Its translation: CVSSLRPDSNEKLFF.